This entry describes one T cell receptor beta chain. Which antigen it targets is not known. No per-base quality is available; no much larger clone lies one base away. A patient counted as having stable Graves' hyperthyroidism if no progression to ophthalmopathy occurred over 18 months of follow-up. Hyperthyroidism patients were newly diagnosed, had a disease duration of under 2 months, and were aged 18 to 65 years. The study excluded patients with uncontrolled infections, other autoimmune diseases, pregnancy or lactation. Diagnoses relied on clinical symptoms, serum thyroxine and TRAb, thyroid ultrasound and orbital computed tomography. PBMCs were separated from over 9 ml of fresh peripheral blood using Ficoll-Paque density gradient centrifugation. Trizol reagent was used to extract total RNA, and RNA quality was then checked on an Agilent 2100 Bioanalyzer. The data derive from a study of T cells in Graves' hyperthyroidism and ophthalmopathy (dated by TCRdb to the late 2010s). About the study as a whole: Peripheral blood samples were taken at the time of initial diagnosis, prior to any treatment. After blood sampling, hyperthyroidism patients were treated with methimazole at a starting dose of 30 mg daily, and ophthalmopathy patients were treated with high-dose intravenous methylprednisolone. To identify TCR V-J signatures that set the groups apart, the researchers used a discovery cohort of roughly 100 patients, made up of under 45 with Graves' ophthalmopathy and 57 with stable Graves' hyperthyroidism. Whether ophthalmopathy could be predicted prospectively was tested in an independent validation cohort made up of fewer than 20 hyperthyroidism patients plus 17 patients who later progressed to ophthalmopathy. The paper describes TCR Vbeta CDR3 sequencing of 120 to 150 peripheral blood samples, made up of under 50 ophthalmopathy patients, 70 to 75 hyperthyroidism patients and 17 progressor patients. The 100 or so discovery patients were divided at random into training and test sets in a 7:3 ratio. In several Graves' hyperthyroidism patients, the study also compared T-cell repertoires from thyroid tissue with T-cell repertoires from blood.

The TCR beta CDR3 regions were amplified from the RNA transcripts. The first round of RT-PCR for the TCR CDR3 was performed with the HTBI primer set and the Qiagen OneStep RT-PCR kit. Libraries were constructed in a second round of multiplex PCR, after which size selection and purification were performed. The libraries were sequenced on an Illumina HiSeq2000 using paired-end 100 bp reads. The source study handled its data this way. SOAPnuke was used to process the raw data, removing reads that contained adapters or uncalled bases, had a mean Phred below 15, or lacked an exact match to the constant primer or identifier. High-quality paired reads were merged using COPE v1.2.5, and each unique nucleotide sequence was defined as a clonotype. MiTCR v1.1 was used to align clonotypes to the IMGT TRBV, TRBD and TRBJ reference segments. The analysis included only V-J combinations with a frequency above 0.0001, which together covered 99% to 99.2% of the repertoires. A TCS score was defined as the ratio of F50 (clonal expansion) to E x V (chaos), with BLOSUM62-based TCRdist applied between CDR3 peptides within each V-J. Welch's t-statistics and random forest reduced some 510 V-J features to roughly 13, which were used in a naive Bayes classifier (R e1071). TCRdb itself trimmed the public reads at Q25 with fastp, ran MiXCR and retained productive beta chains. CDR3 protein sequences are deduplicated, and each keeps its most common genes and DNA. TCRdb's processing, not the authors', yielded these V and J calls. The table for this sample lists 450,000 to 600,000 distinct CDR3 sequences; about 14% of them were counted only once. About 14% of the sample is in the top ten clones.

Study-wide findings and limitations: In validation, the model predicted progression to ophthalmopathy with over 65% sensitivity and roughly 75% specificity, a median of 6.5 months before onset. Sample size was not statistically predetermined, and investigators were not blinded to group allocation. A model built on a 13 V-J signature distinguished ophthalmopathy from stable hyperthyroidism, reaching around 87% sensitivity and around 82% specificity in cross-validation and 80%/75% in testing. Most expanded thyroid clonotypes (frequency above 0.001) were also detected in blood, suggesting blood repertoires may reflect thyroid immune responses.

This receptor was obtained from a woman aged 40 to 55 with Graves' hyperthyroidism. The sequenced sample was blood.

The CDR3 protein is CASSVNSGGTSHEQYF. The DNA sequence is as follows: TGTGCCAGCAGTGTGAACTCGGGGGGGACTTCCCACGAGCAGTACTTC. The chain couples TRBV6-1 to TRBJ2-7; 8 nucleotides in the junction match TRBD2. Spanning cysteine to phenylalanine, the CDR3 consists of 16 amino acids. Only the CDR3 portion is preserved as DNA: 48 bases, with reading frame beginning at the first base. As encoded in the germline V gene, CDR1 is MNHNS while CDR2 is SASEGT. V and J are trimmed by 4 bases and 5 bases, and the gene matches miss 13 bases of the junction.